The clone carrying this T cell receptor (beta chain) occurred many times. Its target is unknown. TCRbeta library preparation incorporated unique molecular identifiers. TCRdb itself ran the PCR reads through MiXCR, one entry per CDR3 protein. Of roughly 490,000 distinct CDR3 sequences in the sample, approximately 10% were seen once. These data belong to a study of T-cell reconstitution after alpha-beta-depleted transplantation in children. Study-wide findings and caveats: Several hundred graft clones that had expanded were reportedly the source of alpha-beta T cells about two months after transplant. A year post-transplant, T-cell counts and diversity derived mostly from newly produced T cells.

V shed 1 base and J shed 9 bases, with 14 bases lying between them. The CDR3 is 14 amino acids. CDR1 and CDR2 from the germline V gene are SGHRS and YFSETQ. This receptor was taken from a female patient aged 2 to 10 who had a stem cell transplant for aplastic anemia, so the T cells may come from the graft donor. Sequenced here: PBMCs, mostly from graft donor cells, sampled 180 days after TCRalphabeta/CD19-depleted stem cell transplant. The rearrangement uses TRBV5-1 and TRBJ2-1; perhaps TRBD2 as D (6 bases). For the CDR3, the DNA is TGCGCCAGCAGCTTGTCGGCGGGATTGATTGAGCAGTTCTTC. It encodes CASSLSAGLIEQFF.